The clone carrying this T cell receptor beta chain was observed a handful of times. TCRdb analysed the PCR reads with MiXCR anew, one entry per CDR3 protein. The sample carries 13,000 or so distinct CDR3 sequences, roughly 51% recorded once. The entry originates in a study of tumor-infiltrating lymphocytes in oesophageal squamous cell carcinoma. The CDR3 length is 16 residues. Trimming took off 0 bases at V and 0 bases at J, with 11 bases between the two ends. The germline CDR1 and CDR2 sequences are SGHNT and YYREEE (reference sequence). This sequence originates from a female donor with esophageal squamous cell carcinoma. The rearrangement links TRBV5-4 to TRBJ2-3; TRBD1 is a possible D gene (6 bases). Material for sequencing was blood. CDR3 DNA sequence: TGTGCCAGCAGCTTGGGGGGGACAAGGAGCACAGATACGCAGTATTTT. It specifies CASSLGGTRSTDTQYF. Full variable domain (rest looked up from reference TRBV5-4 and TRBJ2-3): ETGVTQSPTHLIKTRGQQVTLRCSSQSGHNTVSWYQQALGQGPQFIFQYYREEENGRGNFPPRFSGLQFPNYSSELNVNALELDDSALYLCASSLGGTRSTDTQYFGPGTRLTVL.